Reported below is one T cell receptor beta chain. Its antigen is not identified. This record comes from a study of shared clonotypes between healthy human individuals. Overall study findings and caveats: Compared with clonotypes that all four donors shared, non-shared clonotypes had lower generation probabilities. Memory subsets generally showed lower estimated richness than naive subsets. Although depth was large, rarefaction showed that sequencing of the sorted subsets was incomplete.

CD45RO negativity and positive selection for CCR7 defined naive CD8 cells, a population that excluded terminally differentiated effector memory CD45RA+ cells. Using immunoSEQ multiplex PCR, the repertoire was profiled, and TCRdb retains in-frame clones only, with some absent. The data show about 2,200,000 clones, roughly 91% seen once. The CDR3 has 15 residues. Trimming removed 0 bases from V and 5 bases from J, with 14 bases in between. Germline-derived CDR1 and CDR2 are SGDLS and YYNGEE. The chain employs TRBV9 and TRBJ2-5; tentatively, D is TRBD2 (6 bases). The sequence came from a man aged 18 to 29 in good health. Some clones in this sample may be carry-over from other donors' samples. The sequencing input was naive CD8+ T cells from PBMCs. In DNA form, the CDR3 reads TGTGCCAGCAGCGTAGATCTGGTTAGCGGTGAGACCCAGTACTTC. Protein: CASSVDLVSGETQYF.